The rows below give T cell receptor beta chains drawn from one sample of a study of blood T cell repertoires in COVID-19. Sequencing used immunoSEQ multiplex PCR; TCRdb keeps in-frame clones, though not all of them. The sample has 62,000 or so clones; around 73% are singletons. The source material was peripheral blood. The receptors stem from a man aged 60-69 years with COVID-19, enrolled during active disease. The CDR3 runs from the conserved cysteine through the conserved F or W. Each record gives: clone size, D gene, V gene, J gene, CDR3 DNA, CDR3 protein. A D gene is named only where the DNA matches it firmly. Clone size, where shown, is once, few, many, or a class for clones that have expanded.

once	-	TRBV5-6	TRBJ2-5	TGTGCCAGCTCGGAGAGGGGACTCCAAGAGACCCAGTACTTC	CASSERGLQETQYF
-	-	TRBV5-1	TRBJ1-6	TGCGCCAGCAGCTTAAAGGGGAGGACCGATTCACCCCTCCACTTT	CASSLKGRTDSPLHF
-	-	TRBV28	TRBJ1-2	TGTGCCAGCAGACAACCCGGGTATGGCTACACCTTC	CASRQPGYGYTF
few	-	TRBV5-1	TRBJ2-7	TGCGCCAGCAGCTTGGACGGGATCCGCTACGAGCAGTACTTC	CASSLDGIRYEQYF
few	-	TRBV5-6	TRBJ2-1	TGTGCCAGCAGCTTGCGGGACTCCTACAATGAGCAGTTCTTC	CASSLRDSYNEQFF
-	TRBD2	TRBV7-3	TRBJ2-7	TGTGCCAGCAGCTCGAAGACTAGCGGGGGGGAGCAGTACTTC	CASSSKTSGGEQYF
once	-	TRBV28	TRBJ1-3	TGTGCCAGCAGACAGACAGGCGCTGGAAACACCATATATTTT	CASRQTGAGNTIYF
-	-	TRBV19	TRBJ1-1	TGTGCCAGTAGTACCCCGGCCTCCGGGAGGACTGAAGCTTTCTTT	CASSTPASGRTEAFF
-	-	TRBV2	TRBJ1-4	TGTGCCAGCAGTGACTGGACGGGGAATGAAAAACTGTTTTTT	CASSDWTGNEKLFF
-	-	TRBV6-5	TRBJ2-3	TGTGCCAGCAGTTTTGTCCGCGGGCTCACAGATACGCAGTATTTT	CASSFVRGLTDTQYF
-	TRBD1	TRBV11-2	TRBJ1-1	TGTGCCAGCAGCTTAGGGGACAGGGGGCCCACTGAAGCTTTCTTT	CASSLGDRGPTEAFF
-	TRBD1	TRBV9	TRBJ1-2	TGTGCCAGCAGCATTGGACAGGAAGGTGGCTACACCTTC	CASSIGQEGGYTF
few	-	TRBV2	TRBJ2-6	TGTGCCAGCAGTGAAATCGCTGGGGCCAACGTCCTGACTTTC	CASSEIAGANVLTF
-	-	TRBV7-3	TRBJ2-5	TGTGCCAGCAGCTTAGGTCTGCGGGGTAGCCAAGAGACCCAGTACTTC	CASSLGLRGSQETQYF
-	-	TRBV5-4	TRBJ1-1	TGTGCCAGCAGCAAACAGGGTGTCGGCACTGAAGCTTTCTTT	CASSKQGVGTEAFF
-	-	TRBV6-5	TRBJ1-2	TGTGCCAGCAGTTACGGGACATCTTCCTATGGCTACACCTTC	CASSYGTSSYGYTF
-	TRBD1	TRBV20-1	TRBJ1-4	TGCAGTGGACAGGGCGACGAAAAACTGTTTTTT	CSGQGDEKLFF
-	TRBD1	TRBV28	TRBJ1-4	TGTGCCAGCAGTCGGGGGGACAGGCGCACTGAAAAACTGTTTTTT	CASSRGDRRTEKLFF
-	TRBD1	TRBV7-9	TRBJ2-7	TGTGCCAGCAGCTTTGCACAGGGGGCGAAAAACGAGCAGTACTTC	CASSFAQGAKNEQYF
-	-	TRBV9	TRBJ2-3	TGTGCCAGCAGCCGCCGACAGACTCAGCCCACAGATACGCAGTATTTT	CASSRRQTQPTDTQYF
-	-	TRBV7-9	TRBJ1-6	TGTGCCAGCAGCTTAGTCACGGGGAAGGATTCACCCCTCCACTTT	CASSLVTGKDSPLHF
few	-	TRBV20-1	TRBJ2-1	TGCAGTGCCCTATCCAATGAGCAGTTCTTC	CSALSNEQFF
-	-	TRBV6-5	TRBJ2-5	TGTGCCAGCAGTCCGGGACTAGAGACCCAGTACTTC	CASSPGLETQYF
-	TRBD1	TRBV5-1	TRBJ2-7	TGCGCCAGCAGGAAGGGACAGGGGATCAGCGAGCAGTACTTC	CASRKGQGISEQYF
-	-	TRBV6-4	TRBJ2-2	TGTGCCAGCAGTACCAGCGAGAACACCGGGGAGCTGTTTTTT	CASSTSENTGELFF
-	-	TRBV2	TRBJ2-5	TGTGCCGCCCTTGGAATGGAGGGGACCCAGTACTTC	CAALGMEGTQYF
-	-	TRBV7-9	TRBJ2-7	TGTGCCAGCAGCTTGGACGGACAGCTAAAGTACTTC	CASSLDGQLKYF
-	-	TRBV29-1	TRBJ1-3	TGCAGCGTGGCCTCGGGGGGTGGAAACACCATATATTTT	CSVASGGGNTIYF
-	TRBD1	TRBV4-2	TRBJ1-1	TGTGCCAGCAGCCCCTTCGCAGGGGGCGGTGAAGCTTTCTTT	CASSPFAGGGEAFF
-	TRBD1	TRBV13	TRBJ2-1	TGTGCCAGCAGCTCCTGGACAGGTGTAAAGAATGAGCAGTTCTTC	CASSSWTGVKNEQFF
few	TRBD1	TRBV5-1	TRBJ2-5	TGCGCCAGCAGCTTGTTACAGGGGGCTGGGGAGACCCAGTACTTC	CASSLLQGAGETQYF
-	TRBD1	TRBV30	TRBJ1-4	TGTGCCTGGAGTAGACTCGACAGGGGAAGTGAAAAACTGTTTTTT	CAWSRLDRGSEKLFF
once	TRBD1	TRBV6-1	TRBJ1-2	TGTGCCAGCAGTGAAACGACAGGGGGCCCCGTTGTTTATGGCTACACCTTC	CASSETTGGPVVYGYTF
once	-	TRBV5-4	TRBJ2-7	TGTGCCAGCAGCTTGTCCGAGGGCGCGGCCTACGAGCAGTACTTC	CASSLSEGAAYEQYF
-	-	TRBV5-1	TRBJ2-1	TGCGCCAGCAGCTTGGATACAGGAAAGCAGTTCTTC	CASSLDTGKQFF
-	TRBD1	TRBV18	TRBJ1-4	TGTGCCAGCTCATTCGGACAGGGCGCCCAGGAAAAACTGTTTTTT	CASSFGQGAQEKLFF
-	TRBD1	TRBV27	TRBJ1-5	TGTGCCAGCACCCCTGGGACAGGGGGCAATCAGCCCCAGCATTTT	CASTPGTGGNQPQHF
-	-	TRBV29-1	TRBJ1-2	TGCAGCGTTGAAGGATCGACGGGCTATGGCTACACCTTC	CSVEGSTGYGYTF
-	-	TRBV28	TRBJ2-2	TGTGCCAGCAGCCGGGACCAGGGGACCGGGGAGCTGTTTTTT	CASSRDQGTGELFF
-	-	TRBV5-1	TRBJ2-7	TGCGCCAGCAGCTTGGACGGGAGAACCTACGAGCAGTACTTC	CASSLDGRTYEQYF
-	TRBD2	TRBV5-4	TRBJ2-1	TGTGCCAGCAGCGTTGGGACTAGTCGGGGTCGGGATGAGCAGTTCTTC	CASSVGTSRGRDEQFF